This T cell receptor beta chain was profiled in a study of patients and donors after allogeneic stem cell transplantation. This CDR3 is built from 16 residues. Germline CDR1 reads SGHDN; CDR2 reads FVKESK. Trimming stripped 1 base from V and 8 bases from J, with 18 bases between. TCRdb used MiXCR to reprocess the RT-PCR reads, holding one entry per CDR3 protein. The data contain about 960,000 distinct CDR3 sequences, about a sixth of them seen just once; the ten biggest clones take up around 6%. The receptor's source is a human donor who was either an allogeneic HSCT recipient or a stem cell or donor lymphocyte infusion donor (not recorded which). It is not recorded whose cells these are; they may come from a transplant donor. The chain has TRBV14 and TRBJ2-4, with TRBD2 as a possible D gene (6 bases). The sequencing input was blood, either unsorted or a sorted T cell fraction (not recorded which). The CDR3 DNA sequence: TGTGCCAGCAGCCAAGCGGGACTCCTGCTTCGCGACATTCAGTACTTC. The encoded protein is CASSQAGLLLRDIQYF.